The rows below give T cell receptor beta chains drawn from one sample of a study of HIV-infected children after antiretroviral therapy interruption. From the 3' RACE reads, TCRdb called clonotypes with MiXCR, one entry per CDR3 protein. The sample shows around 40,000 distinct CDR3 sequences, about 7% of them seen only once. The specimen was CD45RA+ CD4+ T cells from PBMCs, pooled from several time points, collected from a donor given antiretroviral therapy, either interrupted or continuous. Source of these receptors: a pool of human donors with HIV. Both conserved end residues are part of each CDR3. A D gene is named only where the DNA matches it firmly. Only part of the rows carry a size: once, few, many, or a class if the clone is expanded.

>TRBV7-9|-|TRBJ1-1|many
CASSLGSGAGATEAFF
TGTGCCAGCAGCTTAGGGAGCGGCGCCGGGGCCACTGAAGCTTTCTTT
>TRBV19|-|TRBJ2-4|-
CASSIRTGGRQNTLYF
TGTGCCAGCAGTATTAGGACTGGGGGTCGTCAAAACACCTTGTACTTT
>TRBV7-2|-|TRBJ2-2|many
CASSLESTGELFF
TGTGCCAGCAGCTTAGAGAGCACCGGGGAGCTGTTTTTT
>TRBV11-2|-|TRBJ1-1|-
CASRRGAVEAFF
TGTGCCAGCAGGAGGGGGGCAGTTGAAGCTTTCTTT
>TRBV15|TRBD2|TRBJ2-5|few
CATSRDHGGAITETQYF
TGTGCCACCAGCAGAGATCACGGGGGGGCTATTACGGAGACCCAGTACTTC
>TRBV20-1|TRBD2|TRBJ2-2|many
CSAEGTTNTGELFF
TGCAGTGCTGAAGGGACTACGAACACCGGGGAGCTGTTTTTT
>TRBV12-3/TRBV12-4|-|TRBJ1-4|many
CASGKNGVREKLFF
TGTGCCAGCGGGAAAAACGGGGTACGCGAAAAACTGTTTTTT
>TRBV2|-|TRBJ1-5|many
CASRALREGGQPQHF
TGTGCCAGCAGGGCCCTCAGGGAGGGAGGTCAGCCCCAGCATTTT
>TRBV29-1|-|TRBJ2-7|many
CSVWTDSYEQYF
TGCAGCGTTTGGACAGACTCCTACGAGCAGTACTTC
>TRBV6-5|-|TRBJ2-5|many
CASSFRGETQYF
TGTGCCAGCAGCTTTCGAGGGGAGACCCAGTACTTC
>TRBV7-2|TRBD1|TRBJ1-5|many
CASSSTGTGQPQHF
TGTGCCAGCAGCTCAACCGGGACAGGCCAGCCCCAGCATTTT
>TRBV7-2|-|TRBJ1-6|-
CASRGTGGRPLHF
TGTGCCAGCCGAGGGACGGGGGGTCGGCCCCTCCACTTT
>TRBV30|-|TRBJ1-5|-
CAWSATGPQPQHF
TGTGCCTGGAGCGCCACAGGGCCTCAGCCCCAGCATTTT
>TRBV12-5|-|TRBJ1-5|few
CASGLGQVSNQPQHF
TGTGCTAGTGGTTTGGGACAGGTTAGCAATCAGCCCCAGCATTTT
>TRBV11-3|-|TRBJ2-4|many
CASSSVGGNIQYF
TGTGCCAGCAGCTCGGTTGGGGGAAACATTCAGTACTTC
>TRBV27|-|TRBJ2-6|many
CASSFRVSGANVLTF
TGTGCCAGCAGTTTCCGGGTTAGTGGGGCCAACGTCCTGACTTTC
>TRBV15|TRBD2|TRBJ2-1|many
CATSRALPSGGNEQFF
TGTGCCACCAGCAGAGCCCTCCCCTCGGGAGGCAATGAGCAGTTCTTC
>TRBV12-3/TRBV12-4|TRBD1|TRBJ1-3|many
CASRKQGAGNTIYF
TGTGCCAGCAGAAAGCAGGGGGCTGGAAACACCATATATTTT
>TRBV5-1|-|TRBJ2-7|many
CASSLRAPSYEQYF
TGCGCCAGCAGCTTGCGGGCCCCTTCCTACGAGCAGTACTTC
>TRBV5-1|TRBD2|TRBJ2-1|many
CASSPAGLAVYNEQFF
TGCGCCAGCAGCCCTGCGGGACTAGCGGTTTACAATGAGCAGTTCTTC
>TRBV3-1|-|TRBJ2-3|many
CASSPRGLRTDTQYF
TGTGCCAGCAGCCCGCGGGGGCTCCGCACAGATACGCAGTATTTT
>TRBV6-6|TRBD2|TRBJ2-3|many
CASSIAGASTDTQYF
TGTGCCAGCAGCATAGCGGGGGCCAGCACAGATACGCAGTATTTT